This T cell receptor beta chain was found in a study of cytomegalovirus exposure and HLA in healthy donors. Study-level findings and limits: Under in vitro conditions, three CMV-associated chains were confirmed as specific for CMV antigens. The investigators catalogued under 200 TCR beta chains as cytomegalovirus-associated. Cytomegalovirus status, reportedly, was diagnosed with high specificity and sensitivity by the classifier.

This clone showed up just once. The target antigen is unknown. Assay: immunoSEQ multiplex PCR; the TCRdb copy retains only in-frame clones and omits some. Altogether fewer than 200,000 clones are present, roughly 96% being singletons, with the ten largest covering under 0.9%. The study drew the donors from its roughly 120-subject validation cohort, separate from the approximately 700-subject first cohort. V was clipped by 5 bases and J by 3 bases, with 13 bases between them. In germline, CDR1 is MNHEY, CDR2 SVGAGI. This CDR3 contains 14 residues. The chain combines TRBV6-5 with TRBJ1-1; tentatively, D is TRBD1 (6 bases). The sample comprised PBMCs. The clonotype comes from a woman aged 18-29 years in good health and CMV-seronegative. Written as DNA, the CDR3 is TGTGCCAGCAGTATATCAGGGGTGGACACTGAAGCTTTCTTT. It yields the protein CASSISGVDTEAFF.